What follows are 19 T cell receptor beta chains derived from one specimen sequenced in a study of blood T cells in healthy people across ages. It was with a sample-barcoded 5' primer and a J-beta primer mix that a second PCR of about 7 to 12 cycles was run. TCRdb processed the 5' RACE reads anew with MiXCR; each CDR3 protein has one entry. This table holds some 760,000 distinct CDR3 sequences, roughly 25% found once. The same specimen was also included in a second study, on T cells of mothers and their children.

The specimen was blood. These receptors were taken from a boy between 10 and 17 years old in good health.

V is TRBV24-1 and J is TRBJ2-2, with D possibly TRBD2 on 7 matching bases. Trimming took 3 bases from V and 6 from J, leaving 13 bases between them. The length of the CDR3 is 15 residues. Germline values: CDR1 KGHDR, CDR2 SFDVKD. The CDR3: CATSDPTGRAGELFF. The CDR3 coding sequence is TGTGCCACCAGTGATCCTACAGGGAGGGCCGGGGAGCTGTTTTTT.

The chain couples TRBV7-8 to TRBJ2-5, with TRBD2 matching over 9 bases. From germline, CDR1 is SGHVS and CDR2 FQNEAQ. CDR3 size: 16 residues. Trimming took 3 bases from V and 1 from J; bases not matched to a gene: 6. The CDR3 protein is CASSFLAGVGQETQYF. DNA for the CDR3: TGTGCCAGCAGCTTCTTAGCGGGGGTGGGCCAAGAGACCCAGTACTTC.

This clonotype was counted only a few times. The V and J genes are TRBV7-2 and TRBJ2-1; 10 positions match TRBD2. In germline, CDR1 is SGHTA, CDR2 FQGNSA. The CDR3 sequence is 15 residues long. Germline trimming cut 5 bases from V and 3 bases from J; bases unmatched to any gene: 4. The CDR3 reads CASSAASGSYNEQFF. The CDR3 coding sequence is TGTGCCAGCAGCGCCGCTAGCGGGAGCTACAATGAGCAGTTCTTC.

The rearrangement joins TRBV21-1 to TRBJ1-5; the table's D gene call, TRBD1, was not cross checked with the DNA. TRBV21-1 is termed a pseudogene. The CDR3 totals 17 residues. CDR3 nucleotides: TGTGCCAGCAGCAAAGGCCCTACAGGGGCCAAACTTGAGCCCCAGCATTTT. This gives the protein CASSKGPTGAKLEPQHF.

Only a few counts were recorded for this clonotype. The gene calls are TRBV20-1 and TRBJ1-4, with a possible D match to TRBD1 (5 bases). With 6 bases removed from V and 5 bases from J, the gap between germline ends came to 13 bases. Germline V CDR1 and CDR2: DFQATT, SNEGSKA (reference sequence). This CDR3 has 13 residues. This CDR3 reads CSATTAGNEKLFF. The CDR3 coding sequence is TGCAGTGCAACGACAGCGGGAAATGAAAAACTGTTTTTT.

V gene TRBV6-2 or TRBV6-3 combines with J gene TRBJ2-5, with D possibly TRBD2 on 6 matching bases. Between the trimmed V and J ends, which lost 0 bases and 2 bases, there was a span of 13 bases. The germline V gene has CDR1 MNHEY and CDR2 SVGEGT. The CDR3 runs 16 residues. The CDR3 reads CASSYSTGGNQETQYF. The CDR3 nucleotides read TGTGCCAGCAGTTACTCGACTGGGGGGAATCAAGAGACCCAGTACTTC.

This chain connects TRBV20-1 to TRBJ2-6; 8 bases fit TRBD2. CDR1 and CDR2 (germline): DFQATT, SNEGSKA (reference sequence). The V gene end was trimmed by 6 bases and the J gene end by 2 bases; junction bases not matched to a gene: 6. This CDR3 contains 15 residues. CDR3 sequence: CSARNGGAGANVLTF. As DNA, the CDR3 is TGCAGTGCCCGGAACGGGGGGGCTGGGGCCAACGTCCTGACTTTC.

V gene TRBV7-2 combines with J gene TRBJ1-4; TRBD1 aligns across 9 bases. Germline V gene lookup returns CDR1 SGHTA and CDR2 FQGNSA. V lost 5 bases to trimming and J lost 16 bases; unmatched junction nucleotides: 8. The CDR3 loop spans 12 amino acids. The CDR3, as DNA: TGTGCCAGCAGCGCTGACAGGGGGAGACCGTTTTTT. This codes for CASSADRGRPFF.

A few counts support this clonotype. The chain has TRBV5-1 and TRBJ1-4; maybe TRBD1 (6 bases). The CDR3 spans 15 residues. Germline CDR1 reads SGHRS; CDR2 reads YFSETQ. The V end lost 4 bases, the J end lost 4 bases, and 14 bases lay between the germline ends. The CDR3 nucleotides read TGCGCCAGCAGCGCCACGGGACAAGTTAATGAAAAACTGTTTTTT. Protein product: CASSATGQVNEKLFF.

The sample holds a few counts of this clonotype. The chain couples TRBV5-1 to TRBJ2-5; D might be TRBD1 (5 bases). This CDR3 is 15 amino acids long. Looked up from germline, CDR1 is SGHRS and CDR2 is YFSETQ. The germline V and J ends were trimmed by 0 bases and 5 bases, with 14 bases remaining between them. The CDR3 loop reads CASSLGLQASETQYF. CDR3 nucleotide sequence: TGCGCCAGCAGCTTGGGGCTACAGGCCTCGGAGACCCAGTACTTC.

This rearrangement joins TRBV5-5 to TRBJ2-1, with TRBD2 matching 9 bases. The V segment lost 0 bases and the J segment 9 bases; nucleotides outside the gene matches: 10. Germline lookup yields CDR1 SGHKS and CDR2 YYEKEE (reference sequence). The CDR3 totals 16 residues. The DNA of the CDR3 is TGTGCCAGCAGCTTGGTTGCGGGAGGGGCCCGAAGTGAGCAGTTCTTC. This sequence encodes CASSLVAGGARSEQFF.

This sequence joins TRBV12-3 or TRBV12-4 and TRBJ1-5; D is unclear. The CDR3 extends over 16 amino acids. V lost 1 base and J lost 7, with 17 bases in between. This chain's CDR3 is CASSLVQTPGRQPQHF. The CDR3 bases are TGTGCCAGCAGTTTAGTCCAGACCCCCGGCCGACAGCCCCAGCATTTT.

The table lists this clonotype with a few counts. The chain joins TRBV20-1 to TRBJ2-4; D might be TRBD1 (6 bases). The CDR3 contains 16 residues. The germline V gene has CDR1 DFQATT and CDR2 SNEGSKA (reference sequence). V shed 0 bases and J shed 1 base, with 13 bases lying between them. The CDR3, as DNA: TGCAGTGCTAGAGAAACAGGGCTTCTTGCCAAAAACATTCAGTACTTC. Encoded protein: CSARETGLLAKNIQYF.

The chain carries TRBV6-1 and TRBJ2-3; 8 bases fit TRBD2. Per germline, CDR1 MNHNS and CDR2 SASEGT. V was pared by 6 bases and J by 1 base, with 3 bases of the junction left unmatched. The CDR3 is made up of 14 amino acids. The DNA for the CDR3 is TGTGCCAGCAGAGCAGCGGGGGGCACAGATACGCAGTATTTT. Protein sequence: CASRAAGGTDTQYF.

There are a few counts of this clonotype. The gene calls are TRBV24-1 and TRBJ2-1; D may be TRBD1 (5 bases). Germline lookup yields CDR1 KGHDR and CDR2 SFDVKD. Trimming removed 9 bases from V and 3 bases from J, with 11 bases in between. This CDR3 is 13 amino acids long. The CDR3 sequence: CATQEGVYNEQFF. In nucleotides, the CDR3 is TGTGCCACCCAGGAAGGGGTCTACAATGAGCAGTTCTTC.

This clonotype showed up just a few times. The rearrangement uses TRBV7-3 and TRBJ2-2; maybe TRBD1 (6 bases). CDR1 SGHTA and CDR2 FQGTGA come from the germline V gene. V lost 5 bases to trimming and J lost 0 bases, with 13 bases between them. This CDR3 comprises 16 residues. The CDR3 is CASSLHGTTNTGELFF. The CDR3 DNA reads as TGTGCCAGCAGCCTACATGGGACAACGAACACCGGGGAGCTGTTTTTT.

This clonotype was observed at least ten times. Compared with germline, one end of the junction differs, possibly owing to a read error. The chain has TRBV10-3 and TRBJ2-2, with D possibly TRBD2 on 5 matching bases. In germline, CDR1 is ENHRY, CDR2 SYGVKD. This CDR3 spans 13 amino acids. CDR3 region: CAIREGSTGELFF. As DNA, the CDR3 is TGTGCCATCCGTGAGGGAAGTACCGGGGAGCTGTTTTTT.

J is TRBJ2-7 and V is TRBV6-6; 9 nucleotides line up with TRBD2. The V and J ends lost 5 bases and 0 bases, in that order; junction bases with no gene match: 2. From germline, CDR1 is MNHNY and CDR2 SVGAGI (reference sequence). The length of the CDR3 is 14 residues. The CDR3 DNA follows: TGTGCCAGCAGTAATAGCGGGAGCTCCTACGAGCAGTACTTC. Its protein product is CASSNSGSSYEQYF.

The V and J genes are TRBV10-3 and TRBJ2-1, with 10 bases identical to TRBD2. Looked up from germline, CDR1 is ENHRY and CDR2 is SYGVKD. This CDR3 has 16 amino acids. V was clipped by 3 bases and J by 8 bases; unmatched bases: 10. In nucleotides, the CDR3 is TGTGCCATCAGTGACCAGCTAGCGGGAGTGTCTGATGAGCAGTTCTTC. Its translation is CAISDQLAGVSDEQFF.